This T cell receptor (beta chain) was profiled in a study of tissue T cells after allogeneic stem cell transplantation. Overall study context: Graft-versus-host disease patients received grafts, several unmodified and three CD34-selected to deplete T cells. All graft-versus-host disease patients had gastrointestinal involvement and received several lines of directed therapy. CD3+ T cells were flow-sorted when enough cells; otherwise DNA extracted directly.

The method was immunoSEQ multiplex PCR; TCRdb's version includes in-frame clones alone and lacks a portion of them. The sample lists about 26,000 clones; 75% to 95% were seen once. CDR1 and CDR2 (germline): SGHAT, FQNNGV. The CDR3 totals 14 residues. Between the trimmed V and J ends, which lost 3 bases and 2 bases, there was a span of 10 bases. This chain connects TRBV11-2 to TRBJ2-5, with D possibly being TRBD1 (6 bases). The sample was blood, taken before transplantation. The TCR comes from a male donor at least 60 years old who later had graft-versus-host disease after an allogeneic stem cell transplant. Here the CDR3 DNA reads TGTGCCAGCAGCTTCGTACAGGGACAAGAGACCCAGTACTTC. Amino acid sequence: CASSFVQGQETQYF.